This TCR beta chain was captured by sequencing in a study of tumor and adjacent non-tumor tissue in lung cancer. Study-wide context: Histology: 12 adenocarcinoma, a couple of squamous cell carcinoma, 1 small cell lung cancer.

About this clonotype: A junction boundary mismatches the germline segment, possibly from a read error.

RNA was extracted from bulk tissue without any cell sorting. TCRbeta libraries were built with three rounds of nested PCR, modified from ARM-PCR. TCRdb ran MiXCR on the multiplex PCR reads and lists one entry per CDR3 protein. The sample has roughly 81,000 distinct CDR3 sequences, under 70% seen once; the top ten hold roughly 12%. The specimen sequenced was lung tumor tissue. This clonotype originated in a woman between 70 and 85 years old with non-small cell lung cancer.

The CDR3 region has the DNA TGTGTCAGCAGCATGGATCCGGGGGCCCGCTCCTACGAGCAGTACTTC. Its protein product is CVSSMDPGARSYEQYF. The chain couples TRBV5-5 to TRBJ2-7; TRBD1 or TRBD2 may be the D gene (6 bases each). The V gene's germline CDR1 is SGHKS and CDR2 YYEKEE (reference sequence). This CDR3 region has 16 residues.